The entry that follows covers one T cell receptor beta chain sequence. This record comes from a study of blood T cells in healthy people across ages. Combining a sample-barcoded 5' primer with a J-beta primer mix, a second PCR ran for roughly 6 to 12 cycles. CDR3-containing paired-end reads numbered at least 2.5 million in each sample. TCRdb passed the 5' RACE reads through MiXCR, listing each CDR3 protein once. The sample yields 850,000 to 1,300,000 distinct CDR3 sequences, around 45% seen once. This receptor was taken from a woman aged 60-75 years in good health. The material sequenced was blood.

The CDR3 loop reads CASSALSAREKQDTQYF. The CDR3, as DNA: TGTGCCAGCAGCGCCTTATCAGCGAGAGAGAAACAAGATACGCAGTATTTT. The chain employs TRBV7-6 and TRBJ2-3, with no clear D. CDR3 size: 17 residues. Germline V gene lookup returns CDR1 SGHVS and CDR2 FNYEAQ. V gave up 5 bases and J gave up 5 bases, with 23 bases separating them. The full variable domain, rest sourced from reference TRBV7-6 and TRBJ2-3, is GAGVSQSPRYKVTKRGQDVALRCDPISGHVSLYWYRQALGQGPEFLTYFNYEAQQDKSGLPNDRFSAERPEGSISTLTIQRTEQRDSAMYRCASSALSAREKQDTQYFGPGTRLTVL.